The clone carrying this T cell receptor (beta chain) has at least ten counts. Antigen specificity is unknown. TCR alpha and beta CDR3 regions were amplified from RNA using iRepertoire nested multiplex PCR. Tissue mRNA or PBMC total RNA, roughly 90-400 ng, went into one-step reverse transcription and amplification. TCRdb reanalysed the multiplex PCR reads using MiXCR and keeps one entry per CDR3 protein. The sample carries around 120,000 distinct CDR3 sequences, around 25% recorded once. This entry belongs to a study of glioma-infiltrating T cells. Germline V gene data show CDR1 as KGHDR and CDR2 as SFDVKD. This CDR3 is built from 16 residues. V lost 6 bases and J lost 5, with 20 bases in between. General study results and limits: Non-neoplastic patients had below-expected tissue-blood divergence, while all gliomas exceeded expectation.

Specimen: glioma tissue, nonneoplastic brain tissue, or PBMCs (not recorded which). The rearrangement links TRBV24-1 to TRBJ2-3; tentatively, D is TRBD2 (5 bases). The TCR was taken from a human donor with low-grade glioma or glioblastoma, undergoing nonglioma brain surgery, or in good health (not recorded which). CDR3 sequence reads: CATSLSGQEVRDTQYF. The CDR3 DNA reads TGTGCCACCAGTCTAAGCGGCCAGGAAGTGCGAGATACGCAGTATTTT.